What follows are 2 T cell receptor beta chains derived from one specimen sequenced in a study of shared clonotypes between healthy human individuals (dated by TCRdb to about 2020). Libraries were prepared through the immunoSEQ multiplex PCR assay. TCRdb's version of the immuneACCESS table is confined to in-frame rearrangements and falls short of the full clone set. An unresolved V gene accounts for under half of the shortfall where checked; the remainder is of unknown origin. This sample comprises 1.5 million to 1.9 million clones, 98% of them detected only once. The top ten hold about 0.42% of the sample. Sequencing was performed on naive CD4+ T cells sorted from blood. Interpreted using the paper, the cell subset or site label stands for: CD45RA+ positively selected. Source of these receptors: a man aged 25-45 years in good health.

The V call is TRBV9, the J call TRBJ2-1; 7 bases match TRBD2. The CDR3 spans 14 residues. V shed 0 bases, J shed 6 bases, and the junction held 3 bases outside the gene matches. Germline lookup yields CDR1 SGDLS and CDR2 YYNGEE. The CDR3 here is CASSVAGGLNEQFF. CDR3 sequence (DNA): TGTGCCAGCAGCGTAGCGGGAGGTCTCAATGAGCAGTTCTTC.

This CDR3 is CASSFWGNQPQHF. CDR3 sequence (DNA): TGTGCCAGCAGCTTTTGGGGGAATCAGCCCCAGCATTTT. V gene TRBV5-6 combines with J gene TRBJ1-5; maybe TRBD1 (5 bases). V was cut by 2 bases and J by 4 bases, with 7 bases left in between. CDR1 and CDR2 (germline): SGHDT, YYEEEE. The CDR3 is 13 amino acids.